This T cell receptor (beta chain) was obtained from a study of blood T cells in healthy people across ages. A sample-barcoded 5' primer and a J-beta primer mix were used in a second PCR of about 7 to 12 cycles. MiXCR, applied by TCRdb to the 5' RACE reads, yields one record per CDR3 protein. The repertoire has more than 800,000 distinct CDR3 sequences, about 30% of them found once; the top ten carry 15% to 20%. The CDR3 has 18 residues. CDR1 is SGDLS, CDR2 YYNGEE, per germline. The chain is built from TRBV9 and TRBJ2-4; D is unresolved. The DNA end is more similar to TRBJ2-7, so the J call may be wrong. The TCR comes from a woman of 80 years or more in good health. Input material: blood. In DNA, the CDR3 is TGTGCCAGCAGCTCAGAGATAAGAGGCTCACATATTCCCTACGAGCAGTACTTC. This encodes CASSSEIRGSHIPYEQYF.